This T cell receptor (beta chain) originates from a study of beta chain features in type 1 diabetes. Broader study findings: Within the patient group, naive, central memory and Treg TCRB repertoires appeared more similar to each other than within healthy donors.

TCRB transcripts that were expressed got sequenced, as all of the isolated RNA had been reverse transcribed. Libraries were prepared by immunoSEQ multiplex PCR; TCRdb keeps only in-frame clonotypes and omits some of them. The profile shows hundreds of thousands of clones, 30% of them singletons. Of note for this clone: Its antigen remains unknown. The sample carries other DNA sequences with the same CDR3.

This CDR3 contains 11 residues. V gave up 0 bases and J gave up 10 bases, with 4 bases separating them. Germline CDR1 reads SGHTA; CDR2 reads FQGNSA. This receptor was taken from a man aged 18-30 years in good health. Sequenced material: naive CD4+ T cells from blood. The chain joins TRBV7-2 to TRBJ2-1; no reliable D call. CDR3 sequence (DNA): TGTGCCAGCAGCTTAGCCAACGAGCAGTTCTTC. Amino acid sequence: CASSLANEQFF.